The T cell receptor (beta chain) described here comes from a study of OX40 agonist ivuxolimab in advanced cancers. With 4 bases removed from V and 1 base from J, the gap between germline ends came to 6 bases. Germline values: CDR1 SGHRS, CDR2 YFSETQ. This CDR3 is 13 amino acids long. This clone appeared a few times. Using immunoSEQ multiplex PCR, the repertoire was profiled, and TCRdb retains in-frame clones only, with some absent. The sample consists of about 45,000 clones, 85% to 90% of them appearing once. This TCR came from an adult with an advanced solid tumor such as melanoma, head and neck, liver or kidney cancer. The material was CD4+ or CD8+ T cells sorted from blood, obtained in a trial of the OX40 agonist ivuxolimab. The rearrangement uses TRBV5-1 and TRBJ1-5; D is ambiguous. DNA for the CDR3: TGCGCCAGCAGCATAGACAGCAATCAGCCCCAGCATTTT. Translating it yields CASSIDSNQPQHF.